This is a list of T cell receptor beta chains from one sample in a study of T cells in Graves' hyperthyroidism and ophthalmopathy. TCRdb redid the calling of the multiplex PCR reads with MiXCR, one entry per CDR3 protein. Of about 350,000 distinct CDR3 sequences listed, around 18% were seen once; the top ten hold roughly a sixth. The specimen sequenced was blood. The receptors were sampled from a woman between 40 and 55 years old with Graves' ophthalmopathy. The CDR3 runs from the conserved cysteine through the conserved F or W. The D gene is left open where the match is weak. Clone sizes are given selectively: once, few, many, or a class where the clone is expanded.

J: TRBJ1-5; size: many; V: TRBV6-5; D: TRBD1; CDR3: CASSPTGGWQPQHF; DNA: TGTGCCAGCAGCCCGACAGGGGGCTGGCAGCCCCAGCATTTT
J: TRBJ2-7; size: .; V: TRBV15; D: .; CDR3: CATSRARSYEQYF; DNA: TGTGCCACCAGCAGAGCGCGTTCCTACGAGCAGTACTTC
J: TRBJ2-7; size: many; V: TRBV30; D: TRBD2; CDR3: CAWNPLAGRSEQYF; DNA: TGTGCCTGGAACCCACTAGCGGGGCGGTCGGAGCAGTACTTC
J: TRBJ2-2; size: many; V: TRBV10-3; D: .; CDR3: CAIRSDPTSGELFF; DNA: TGTGCCATCCGGAGCGACCCTACGTCCGGGGAGCTGTTTTTT
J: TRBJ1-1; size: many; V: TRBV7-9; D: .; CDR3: CASSTREEWTEAFF; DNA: TGTGCCAGCAGTACCCGCGAGGAATGGACTGAAGCTTTCTTT
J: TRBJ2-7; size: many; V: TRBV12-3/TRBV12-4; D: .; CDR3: CASSLGSGYEQYF; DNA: TGTGCTAGCAGCTTAGGGTCAGGCTACGAGCAGTACTTC
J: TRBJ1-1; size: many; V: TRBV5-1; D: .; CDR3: CASSLRLRDEAFF; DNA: TGCGCCAGCAGCTTGCGTCTTAGGGACGAAGCTTTCTTT
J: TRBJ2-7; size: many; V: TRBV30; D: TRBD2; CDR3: CAWSVRSSGAYEQYF; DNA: TGTGCCTGGAGTGTACGTTCTAGCGGCGCCTACGAGCAGTACTTC
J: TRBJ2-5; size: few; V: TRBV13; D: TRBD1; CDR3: CASSVPGQGYQETQYF; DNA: TGTGCCAGCAGCGTCCCGGGACAGGGGTACCAAGAGACCCAGTACTTC
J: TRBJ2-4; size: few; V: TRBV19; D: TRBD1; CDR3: CASGIQGAKNIQYF; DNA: TGTGCCAGTGGGATACAGGGGGCCAAAAACATTCAGTACTTC
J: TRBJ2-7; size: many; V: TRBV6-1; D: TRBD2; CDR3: CASSAQAGGVYEQYF; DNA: TGTGCCAGCAGTGCCCAAGCGGGAGGGGTCTACGAGCAGTACTTC
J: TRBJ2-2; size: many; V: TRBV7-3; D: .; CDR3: CASSLGHGVEVTGELFF; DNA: TGTGCCAGCAGCTTAGGGCATGGAGTCGAGGTCACCGGGGAGCTGTTTTTT
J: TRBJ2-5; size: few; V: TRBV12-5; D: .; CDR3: CASGLAGVETQYF; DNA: TGTGCTAGTGGTTTGGCGGGAGTAGAGACCCAGTACTTC
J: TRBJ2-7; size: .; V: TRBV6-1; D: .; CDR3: CASTLRRDNSYEQYF; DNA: TGTGCCAGCACCTTACGCAGGGACAACTCCTACGAGCAGTACTTC
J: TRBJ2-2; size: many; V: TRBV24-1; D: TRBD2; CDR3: CATSDPWTSGSNTGELFF; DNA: TGTGCCACCAGTGATCCGTGGACTAGCGGGAGCAACACCGGGGAGCTGTTTTTT
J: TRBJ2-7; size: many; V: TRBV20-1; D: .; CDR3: CSARDSQGPSYEQYF; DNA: TGCAGTGCTAGAGATTCACAGGGCCCTTCCTACGAGCAGTACTTC
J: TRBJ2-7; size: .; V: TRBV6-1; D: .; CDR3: CASSDRLTGLAEQYF; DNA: TGTGCCAGCAGTGATAGACTGACAGGTTTGGCCGAGCAGTACTTC
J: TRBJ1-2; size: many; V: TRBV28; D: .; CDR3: CASSSDGYGYTF; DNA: TGTGCCAGCAGTTCGGACGGTTATGGCTACACCTTC
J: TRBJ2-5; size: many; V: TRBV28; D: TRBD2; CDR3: CASSRTSAIEETQYF; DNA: TGTGCCAGCAGTCGGACTAGCGCGATCGAAGAGACCCAGTACTTC
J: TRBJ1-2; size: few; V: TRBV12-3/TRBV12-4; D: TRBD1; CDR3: CASSLRISGTGSFGYTF; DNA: TGTGCCAGCAGTCTAAGGATTTCCGGGACAGGGTCCTTCGGCTACACCTTC
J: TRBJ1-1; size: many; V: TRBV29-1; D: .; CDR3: CSVREFRVEAFF; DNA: TGCAGCGTTCGAGAGTTCAGGGTTGAAGCTTTCTTT
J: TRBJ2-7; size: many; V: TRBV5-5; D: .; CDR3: CASSLLGTSSYEQYF; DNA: TGTGCCAGCAGCCTTCTGGGGACAAGCTCCTACGAGCAGTACTTC